Detailed here is one T cell receptor (beta chain). This specimen belongs to a study of PD-L1 blockade in urothelial cancer. Whole-study context: Peripheral blood specimens exhibited a median yield of 141,255 T cells.

Germline V gene sequence: CDR1 MNHEY, CDR2 SMNVEV (reference sequence). V lost 5 bases to trimming and J lost 4 bases; unmatched junction nucleotides: 4. The CDR3 covers 14 residues. Profiled with immunoSEQ multiplex PCR; TCRdb holds only in-frame clones, not every one. Of around 93,000 clones listed, 83% are singletons. Specified time point: peripheral blood 6 weeks after treatment start. Pretreatment sampling and on-treatment sampling together yielded between 1 and 8 samples for each patient. The rearrangement uses TRBV27 and TRBJ2-2; the match to TRBD2 covers 7 bases. This clonotype was sampled from a man in his 70s with urothelial cancer. The sample in question was PBMCs, obtained around atezolizumab (anti-PD-L1) treatment. Here the CDR3 reads CASSGGGGTGELFF. CDR3 bases: TGTGCCAGCAGTGGCGGGGGAGGCACCGGGGAGCTGTTTTTT.